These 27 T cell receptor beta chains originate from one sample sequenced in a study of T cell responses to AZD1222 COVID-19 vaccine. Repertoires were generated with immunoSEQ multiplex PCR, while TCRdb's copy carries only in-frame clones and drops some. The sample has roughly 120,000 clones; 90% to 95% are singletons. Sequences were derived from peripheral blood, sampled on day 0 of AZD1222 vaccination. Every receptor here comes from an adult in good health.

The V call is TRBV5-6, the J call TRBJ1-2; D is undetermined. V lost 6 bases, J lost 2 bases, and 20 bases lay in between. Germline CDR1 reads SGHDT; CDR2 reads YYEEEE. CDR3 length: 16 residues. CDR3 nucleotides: TGTGCCAGCAAAGGAACGGCGTCAGCCTTAAACTATGGCTACACCTTC. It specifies CASKGTASALNYGYTF.

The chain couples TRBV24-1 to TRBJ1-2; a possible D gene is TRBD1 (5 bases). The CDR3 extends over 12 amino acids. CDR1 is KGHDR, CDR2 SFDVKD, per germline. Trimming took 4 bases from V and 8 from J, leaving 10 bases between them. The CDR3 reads CATSDRVGGYTF. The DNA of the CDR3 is TGTGCCACCAGTGACAGGGTAGGAGGCTACACCTTC.

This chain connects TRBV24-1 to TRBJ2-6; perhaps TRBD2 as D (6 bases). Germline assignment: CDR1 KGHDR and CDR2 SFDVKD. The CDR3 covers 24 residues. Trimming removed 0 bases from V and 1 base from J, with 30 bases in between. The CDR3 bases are TGTGCCACCAGTGATTTGCACAGAGGAGGGGCCACCTTCGAGGGGCTTTCTGGGGCCAACGTCCTGACTTTC. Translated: CATSDLHRGGATFEGLSGANVLTF.

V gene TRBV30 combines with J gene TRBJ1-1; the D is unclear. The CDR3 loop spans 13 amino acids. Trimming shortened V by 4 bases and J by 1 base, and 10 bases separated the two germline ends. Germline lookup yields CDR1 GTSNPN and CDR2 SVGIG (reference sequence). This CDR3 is CAWILEANTEAFF. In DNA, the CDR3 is TGTGCCTGGATACTGGAAGCGAACACTGAAGCTTTCTTT. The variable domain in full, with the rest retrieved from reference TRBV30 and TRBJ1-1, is SQTIHQWPATLVQPVGSPLSLECTVEGTSNPNLYWYRQAAGRGLQLLFYSVGIGQISSEVPQNLSASRPQDRQFILSSKKLLLSDSGFYLCAWILEANTEAFFGQGTRLTVV.

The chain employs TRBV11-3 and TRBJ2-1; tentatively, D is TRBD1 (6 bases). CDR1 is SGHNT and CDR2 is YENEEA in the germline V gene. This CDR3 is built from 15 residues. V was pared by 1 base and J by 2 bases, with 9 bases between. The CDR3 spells CASSLGQGTYNEQFF. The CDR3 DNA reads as TGTGCCAGCAGCTTAGGGCAGGGGACCTACAATGAGCAGTTCTTC.

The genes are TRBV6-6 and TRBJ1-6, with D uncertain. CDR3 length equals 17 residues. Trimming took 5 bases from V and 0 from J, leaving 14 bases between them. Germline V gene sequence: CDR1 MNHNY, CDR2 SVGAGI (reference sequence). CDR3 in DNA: TGTGCCAGCAGTCGAGCCGGGCTCAGCTCCTATAATTCACCCCTCCACTTT. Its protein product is CASSRAGLSSYNSPLHF.

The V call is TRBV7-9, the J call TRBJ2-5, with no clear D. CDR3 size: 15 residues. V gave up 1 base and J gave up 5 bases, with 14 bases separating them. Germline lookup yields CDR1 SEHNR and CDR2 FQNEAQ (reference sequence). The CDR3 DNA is TGTGCCAGCAGCTTAGTAAAGGGCCCGAAGGAGACCCAGTACTTC. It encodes CASSLVKGPKETQYF.

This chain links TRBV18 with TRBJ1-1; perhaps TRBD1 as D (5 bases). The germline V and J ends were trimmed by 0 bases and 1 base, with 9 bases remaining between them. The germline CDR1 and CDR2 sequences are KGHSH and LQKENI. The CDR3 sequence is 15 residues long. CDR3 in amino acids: CASSPPGPRNTEAFF. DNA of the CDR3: TGTGCCAGCTCACCACCGGGACCGAGGAACACTGAAGCTTTCTTT.

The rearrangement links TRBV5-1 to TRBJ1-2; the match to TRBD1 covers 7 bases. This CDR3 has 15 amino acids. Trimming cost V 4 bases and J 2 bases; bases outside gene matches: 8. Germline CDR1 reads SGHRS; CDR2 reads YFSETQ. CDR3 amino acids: CASSISGQLNYGYTF. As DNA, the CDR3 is TGCGCCAGCAGCATATCGGGACAGCTAAACTATGGCTACACCTTC.

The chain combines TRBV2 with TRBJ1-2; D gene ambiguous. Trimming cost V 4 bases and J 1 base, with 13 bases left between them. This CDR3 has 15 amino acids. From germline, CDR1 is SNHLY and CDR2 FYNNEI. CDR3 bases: TGTGCCAGCAGTGGGGTGAAGGGAAATAACTATGGCTACACCTTC. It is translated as CASSGVKGNNYGYTF. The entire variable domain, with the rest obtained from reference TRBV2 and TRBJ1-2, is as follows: EPEVTQTPSHQVTQMGQEVILRCVPISNHLYFYWYRQILGQKVEFLVSFYNNEISEKSEIFDDQFSVERPDGSNFTLKIRSTKLEDSAMYFCASSGVKGNNYGYTFGSGTRLTVV.

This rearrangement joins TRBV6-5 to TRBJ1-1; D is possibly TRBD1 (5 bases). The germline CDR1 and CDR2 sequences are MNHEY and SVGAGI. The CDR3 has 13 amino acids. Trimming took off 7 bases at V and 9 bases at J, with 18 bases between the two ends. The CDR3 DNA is TGTGCCAGCACAAGCCGGGACCGAACCCAAGCTTTCTTT. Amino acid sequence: CASTSRDRTQAFF.

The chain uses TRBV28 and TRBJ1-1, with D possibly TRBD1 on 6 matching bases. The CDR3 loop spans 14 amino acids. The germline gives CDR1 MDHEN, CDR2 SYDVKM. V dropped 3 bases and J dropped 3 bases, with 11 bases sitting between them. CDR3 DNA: TGTGCCAGCAGTTTCGCACAGGGAGACACTGAAGCTTTCTTT. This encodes CASSFAQGDTEAFF.

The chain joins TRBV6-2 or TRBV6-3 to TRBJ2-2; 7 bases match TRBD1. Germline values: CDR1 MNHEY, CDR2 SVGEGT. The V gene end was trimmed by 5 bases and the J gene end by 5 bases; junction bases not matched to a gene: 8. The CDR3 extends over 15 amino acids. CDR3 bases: TGTGCCAGCAGTAACAGGGGAGCAGGGACCGGGGAGCTGTTTTTT. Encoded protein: CASSNRGAGTGELFF.

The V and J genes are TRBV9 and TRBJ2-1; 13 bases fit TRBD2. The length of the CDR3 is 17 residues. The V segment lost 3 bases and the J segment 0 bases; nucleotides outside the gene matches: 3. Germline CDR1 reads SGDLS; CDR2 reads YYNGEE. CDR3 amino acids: CASSAGTSGNSYNEQFF. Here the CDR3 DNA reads TGTGCCAGCAGCGCGGGGACTAGCGGGAACTCCTACAATGAGCAGTTCTTC.

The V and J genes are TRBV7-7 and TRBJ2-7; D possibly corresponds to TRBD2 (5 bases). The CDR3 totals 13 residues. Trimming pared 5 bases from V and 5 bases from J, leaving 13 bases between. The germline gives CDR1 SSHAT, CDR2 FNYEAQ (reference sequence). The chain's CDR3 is CASSSREGDEQYF. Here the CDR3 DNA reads TGTGCCAGCAGCAGCCGGGAAGGCGACGAGCAGTACTTC.

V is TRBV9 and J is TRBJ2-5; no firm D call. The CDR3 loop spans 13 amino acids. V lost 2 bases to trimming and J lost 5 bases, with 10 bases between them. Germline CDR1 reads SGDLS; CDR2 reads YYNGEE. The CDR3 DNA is TGTGCCAGCAGCGTGGGCCCGGAGGAGACCCAGTACTTC. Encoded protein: CASSVGPEETQYF.

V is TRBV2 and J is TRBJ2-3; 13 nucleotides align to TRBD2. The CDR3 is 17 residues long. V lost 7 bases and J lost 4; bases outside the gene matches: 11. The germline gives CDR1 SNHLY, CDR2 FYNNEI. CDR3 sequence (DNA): TGTGCCAGCATCGGGACTAGCGGGGCCGTCTCACCAGATACGCAGTATTTT. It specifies CASIGTSGAVSPDTQYF.

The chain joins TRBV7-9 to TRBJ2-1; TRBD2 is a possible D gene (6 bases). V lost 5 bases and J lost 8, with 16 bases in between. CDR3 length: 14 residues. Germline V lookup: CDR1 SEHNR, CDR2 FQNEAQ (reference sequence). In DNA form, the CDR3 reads TGTGCCAGCAGCCCTCGGGGCGGGGTAGATGAGCAGTTCTTC. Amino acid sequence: CASSPRGGVDEQFF.

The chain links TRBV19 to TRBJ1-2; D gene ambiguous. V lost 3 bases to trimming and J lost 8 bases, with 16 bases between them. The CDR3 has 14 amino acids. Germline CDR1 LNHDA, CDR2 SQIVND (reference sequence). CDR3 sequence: CASSMAPGSLGYTF. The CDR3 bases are TGTGCCAGTAGTATGGCCCCGGGCAGTTTGGGCTACACCTTC.

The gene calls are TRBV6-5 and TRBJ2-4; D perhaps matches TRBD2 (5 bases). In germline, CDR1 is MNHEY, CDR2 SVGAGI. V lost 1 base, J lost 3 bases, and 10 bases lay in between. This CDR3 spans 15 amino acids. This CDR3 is CASSYYAGFKNIQYF. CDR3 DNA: TGTGCCAGCAGTTACTACGCGGGCTTCAAAAACATTCAGTACTTC.

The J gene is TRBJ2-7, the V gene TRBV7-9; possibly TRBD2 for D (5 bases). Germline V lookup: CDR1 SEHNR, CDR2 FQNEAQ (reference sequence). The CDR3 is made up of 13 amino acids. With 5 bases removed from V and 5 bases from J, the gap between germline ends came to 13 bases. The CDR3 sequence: CASSPTGFDEQYF. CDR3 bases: TGTGCCAGCAGCCCTACGGGGTTCGACGAGCAGTACTTC.

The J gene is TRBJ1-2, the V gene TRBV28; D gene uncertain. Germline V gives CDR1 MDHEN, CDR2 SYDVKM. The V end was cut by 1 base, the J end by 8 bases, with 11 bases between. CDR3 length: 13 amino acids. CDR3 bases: TGTGCCAGCAGTTTATCTAGCGGGGTCGGCTACACCTTC. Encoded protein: CASSLSSGVGYTF.

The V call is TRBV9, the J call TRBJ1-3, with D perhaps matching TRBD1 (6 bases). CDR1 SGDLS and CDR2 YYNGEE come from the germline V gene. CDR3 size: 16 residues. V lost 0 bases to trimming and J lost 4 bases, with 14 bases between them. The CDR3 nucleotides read TGTGCCAGCAGCGTAGGGGACATCACCGGGGGAAACACCATATATTTT. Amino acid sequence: CASSVGDITGGNTIYF.

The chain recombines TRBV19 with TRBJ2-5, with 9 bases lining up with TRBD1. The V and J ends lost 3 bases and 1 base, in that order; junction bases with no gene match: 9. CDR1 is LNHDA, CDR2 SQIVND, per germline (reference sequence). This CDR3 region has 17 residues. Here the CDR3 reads CASSIRYRGPTQETQYF. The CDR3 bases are TGTGCCAGTAGTATCAGATACAGGGGGCCCACCCAAGAGACCCAGTACTTC.

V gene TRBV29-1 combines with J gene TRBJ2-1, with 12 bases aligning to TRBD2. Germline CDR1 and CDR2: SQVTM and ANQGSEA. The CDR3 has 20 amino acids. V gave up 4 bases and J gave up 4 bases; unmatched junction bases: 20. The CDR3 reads CSVGTHTSGRTNTLYNEQFF. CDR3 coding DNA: TGCAGCGTTGGAACCCATACTAGCGGGAGGACTAACACGCTTTACAATGAGCAGTTCTTC.

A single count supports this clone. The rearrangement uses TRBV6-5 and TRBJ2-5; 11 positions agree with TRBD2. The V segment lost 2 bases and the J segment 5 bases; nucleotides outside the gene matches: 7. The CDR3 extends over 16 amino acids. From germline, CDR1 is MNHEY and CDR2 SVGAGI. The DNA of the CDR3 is TGTGCCAGCAGTTACGGTAGCGGGAGGGCCAGGGAGACCCAGTACTTC. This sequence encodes CASSYGSGRARETQYF.

CDR3 nucleotide sequence: TGTGCCTGGAGTAGGGGTCGGGATCAGCCCCAGCATTTT. This sequence encodes CAWSRGRDQPQHF. V usage is TRBV30 and J usage is TRBJ1-5; weak D call: TRBD1 (5 bases). The germline V gene encodes CDR1 GTSNPN and CDR2 SVGIG (reference sequence). The length of the CDR3 is 13 residues. V lost 2 bases, J lost 5 bases, and 10 bases lay in between.